A single sample gave rise to the 7 T cell receptor beta chains below, sequenced in a study of T cell clonotyping in hematopoietic cell transplantation. TCRdb keeps only in-frame clones here, not all; method: immunoSEQ multiplex PCR. This table holds 5,500 to 7,000 clones, roughly nine tenths found once. Sequences were derived from peripheral blood mononuclear cells, sampled 180 days after allogeneic stem cell transplant. These receptors came from a female patient in her forties or fifties who had an allogeneic stem cell transplant from an unrelated donor, so the T cells may come from the graft donor. Some clones in this sample may be carry-over from other donors' samples.

The V call is TRBV4-1, the J call TRBJ2-7; unclear D gene. V lost 2 bases and J 0 bases, leaving 11 bases between the germline ends. Germline V gene lookup returns CDR1 MGHRA and CDR2 YSYEKL. The CDR3 has 15 amino acids. DNA for the CDR3: TGCGCCAGCAGCCAAATTAGTGATGGCTCCTACGAGCAGTACTTC. Residues: CASSQISDGSYEQYF.

V is TRBV5-1 and J is TRBJ2-1; D gene unclear. Germline-derived CDR1 and CDR2 are SGHRS and YFSETQ. V was trimmed by 2 bases and J by 12 bases, leaving 9 bases between them. The CDR3 length is 11 residues. Here the CDR3 reads CASSFGSGQFF. The CDR3 DNA is TGCGCCAGCAGCTTCGGATCAGGGCAGTTCTTC. Looking up the rest from reference TRBV5-1 and TRBJ2-1 gives the full variable domain: KAGVTQTPRYLIKTRGQQVTLSCSPISGHRSVSWYQQTPGQGLQFLFEYFSETQRNKGNFPGRFSGRQFSNSRSEMNVSTLELGDSALYLCASSFGSGQFFGPGTRLTVL.

This clone was detected only once. V is TRBV11-2 and J is TRBJ2-5; TRBD1 or TRBD2 may be the D gene (5 bases each). CDR1 SGHAT and CDR2 FQNNGV come from the germline V gene. CDR3 length: 11 amino acids. The V and J ends lost 4 bases and 5 bases respectively, with 5 bases between them. CDR3 coding DNA: TGTGCCAGCAGCTGGGGGGAGACCCAGTACTTC. This translates into CASSWGETQYF.

This chain connects TRBV25-1 to TRBJ2-3; no reliable D call. The CDR3 runs to 18 residues. The germline CDR1 and CDR2 sequences are MGHDK and SYGVNS. Trimming removed 3 bases at V and 0 bases at J, with 19 bases between. The CDR3 DNA is TGTGCCAGCAGTGATCCGGGCCCGACTCCACAAAGCACAGATACGCAGTATTTT. The encoded protein is CASSDPGPTPQSTDTQYF.

This clone was counted between two and nine times. V and J are TRBV7-2 and TRBJ1-1; D gene ambiguous. Trimming removed 4 bases from V and 11 bases from J, with 20 bases in between. Germline V gene data show CDR1 as SGHTA and CDR2 as FQGNSA. This CDR3 comprises 14 residues. CDR3 sequence reads: CASSSFGPNYGAFF. The CDR3 DNA is TGTGCCAGCAGCTCGTTCGGGCCCAACTATGGGGCTTTCTTT.

This chain links TRBV6-5 with TRBJ1-6; 7 bases fit TRBD1. The CDR3 runs 14 residues. The ends lost 2 bases at V and 7 bases at J; junction bases unmatched: 2. Germline V lookup: CDR1 MNHEY, CDR2 SVGAGI. The CDR3 nucleotides are TGTGCCAGCAGTTACAGGGGGCACAATTCACCCCTCCACTTT. Its translation is CASSYRGHNSPLHF.

The chain is built from TRBV11-2 and TRBJ2-1; perhaps TRBD1 as D (6 bases). Trimming took off 6 bases at V and 9 bases at J, with 18 bases between the two ends. The CDR3 has 14 residues. CDR1 and CDR2 (germline): SGHAT, FQNNGV. The DNA of the CDR3 is TGTGCCAGCAGTCCGAAGGGCAGGGGACCTGAGCAGTTCTTC. Translation: CASSPKGRGPEQFF.